The T cell receptor (beta chain) described here comes from a study of control samples from healthy donors and cancer patients. The V end lost 3 bases, the J end lost 4 bases, and 15 bases lay between the germline ends. Germline CDR1 ENHRY, CDR2 SYGVKD. The CDR3 is 15 amino acids. TCRdb's table, derived via immunoSEQ multiplex PCR, lists solely in-frame clones and lacks some. Among around 110,000 clones, over 85% were seen once, and the ten largest hold over 2.5%. Sequenced sample: blood. This receptor was obtained from a man aged 25 to 45 in good health. The chain links TRBV10-3 to TRBJ2-5, with D perhaps given as TRBD1 or TRBD2 (5 bases each). The CDR3 loop is CAISERERGVETQYF. The CDR3 DNA reads TGTGCCATCAGTGAAAGGGAAAGAGGGGTAGAGACCCAGTACTTC.